This T cell receptor beta chain was found in a study of shared clonotypes between healthy human individuals. Produced via immunoSEQ multiplex PCR; TCRdb's table is partial and in-frame only. The table records roughly 700,000 clones, less than 85% of them present only once. Caucasian adults living in Nashville, Tennessee, provided all samples. Germline CDR1 and CDR2: SNHLY and FYNNEI. V lost 0 bases and J lost 2, with 7 bases in between. This CDR3 spans 15 amino acids. The chain is built from TRBV2 and TRBJ2-2; D may be TRBD1 or TRBD2 (5 bases each). The TCR comes from a woman aged 25 to 39 in good health. What was sequenced was memory CD4+ T cells sorted from blood. Subset meaning: CD45RA-negative fraction. The chain's CDR3 is CASSEAGTNTGELFF. The DNA of the CDR3 is TGTGCCAGCAGTGAAGCGGGGACCAACACCGGGGAGCTGTTTTTT.